The 30 T cell receptor beta chains given below trace back to one sample, sequenced in a study of blood T cell repertoires in COVID-19. The table came from immunoSEQ multiplex PCR; TCRdb's copy has only in-frame clones and leaves some out. The sample shows about 87,000 clones, under 85% of them seen only once. The material sequenced was peripheral blood. The receptors were gathered from an elderly woman with COVID-19, enrolled during active disease.

The rearrangement uses TRBV19 and TRBJ1-5; TRBD1 agrees at 7 bases. This CDR3 is 15 amino acids long. The germline V gene encodes CDR1 LNHDA and CDR2 SQIVND (reference sequence). The ends lost 10 bases at V and 4 bases at J; junction bases unmatched: 13. As DNA, the CDR3 is TGTGCCACCTCGATTCAGACAGGGTGGAATCAGCCCCAGCATTTT. Encoded protein: CATSIQTGWNQPQHF.

The chain carries TRBV27 and TRBJ2-3; 8 bases are a match to TRBD2. Germline assignment: CDR1 MNHEY and CDR2 SMNVEV (reference sequence). This CDR3 has 17 residues. V shed 8 bases, J shed 5 bases, and the junction held 18 bases outside the gene matches. The chain's CDR3 is CASYPGLGGSVKDTQYF. DNA of the CDR3: TGTGCCAGCTACCCGGGACTAGGCGGTTCCGTGAAAGATACGCAGTATTTT.

The CDR3 protein is CASSVDPAGASYEQYF. DNA for the CDR3: TGTGCCAGCAGCGTAGACCCAGCGGGGGCCTCCTACGAGCAGTACTTC. This rearrangement joins TRBV9 to TRBJ2-7; 8 positions match TRBD2. The V segment lost 0 bases and the J segment 0 bases; nucleotides outside the gene matches: 5. CDR1 and CDR2 from the germline V gene are SGDLS and YYNGEE. CDR3 size: 16 residues.

This clone was seen only once. The chain joins TRBV7-6 to TRBJ1-2, with 10 bases matching TRBD1. CDR1 is SGHVS and CDR2 is FNYEAQ in the germline V gene. Losses at the gene ends were 4 bases for V and 6 bases for J; bases not matched to a gene: 14. The CDR3 has 17 residues. The CDR3 sequence: CASSWRGVGQGLNGYTF. CDR3 in DNA: TGTGCCAGCAGCTGGCGGGGAGTGGGACAGGGGTTAAATGGCTACACCTTC.

The rearrangement uses TRBV14 and TRBJ1-5; 8 positions match TRBD1. The CDR3 extends over 12 amino acids. Germline V lookup: CDR1 SGHDN, CDR2 FVKESK. The ends lost 5 bases at V and 10 bases at J; junction bases unmatched: 4. The CDR3 coding sequence is TGTGCCAGCAGCTTACAGGGGGGACCCCAGCATTTT. It is translated as CASSLQGGPQHF.

The V gene is TRBV5-6, the J gene TRBJ2-7, with TRBD2 as a possible D gene (5 bases). Trimming left V 4 bases short and J 8 bases short, with 22 bases between. Germline V gene data show CDR1 as SGHDT and CDR2 as YYEEEE. The CDR3 loop spans 15 amino acids. Written as DNA, the CDR3 is TGTGCCAGCAGCCGCATCGGGATGTCCCAAGGTCAGCAGTACTTC. This sequence encodes CASSRIGMSQGQQYF. The whole variable domain, remainder taken from reference TRBV5-6 and TRBJ2-7, is DAGVTQSPTHLIKTRGQQVTLRCSPKSGHDTVSWYQQALGQGPQFIFQYYEEEERQRGNFPDRFSGHQFPNYSSELNVNALLLGDSALYLCASSRIGMSQGQQYFGPGTRLTVT.

Written as DNA, the CDR3 is TGTGCCAGCTCACCAGGGACTAGCGGGGGGTACAATGAGCAGTTCTTC. Its translation: CASSPGTSGGYNEQFF. The chain employs TRBV18 and TRBJ2-1, with 15 bases fitting TRBD2. Germline V CDR1 and CDR2: KGHSH, LQKENI. The CDR3 loop spans 16 amino acids. The J segment lost 4 bases and the V segment lost 2 bases, leaving 0 bases of the junction unmatched.

V usage is TRBV3-1 (or the pseudogene TRBV3-2) and J usage is TRBJ1-1, with D possibly TRBD1 on 5 matching bases. There are 16 residues in the CDR3. Trimming took 5 bases from V and 4 from J, leaving 20 bases between them. Germline V gene sequence: CDR1 LGHDT, CDR2 YNNKEL (reference sequence). In DNA, the CDR3 is TGTGCCAGCAGCTCCCGACTGGGGCCGGGGGGCACTGAAGCTTTCTTT. Its protein is CASSSRLGPGGTEAFF.

The J gene is TRBJ2-3, the V gene TRBV2; 14 positions agree with TRBD2. V was pared by 4 bases and J by 4 bases, with 10 bases of the junction left unmatched. CDR1 SNHLY and CDR2 FYNNEI come from the germline V gene. The CDR3 extends over 18 amino acids. In nucleotides, the CDR3 is TGTGCCAGCAGTGGGATTCCTCCGGGACTAGCGGGAGCAGATACGCAGTATTTT. This gives the protein CASSGIPPGLAGADTQYF.

The chain is built from TRBV19 and TRBJ2-3; 9 bases align to TRBD1. The CDR3 runs 16 residues. V was clipped by 4 bases and J by 0 bases; unmatched bases: 5. In germline, CDR1 is LNHDA, CDR2 SQIVND (reference sequence). The CDR3 bases are TGTGCCAGTAGTACCGGGACAGGGATCAGCACAGATACGCAGTATTTT. Amino acids: CASSTGTGISTDTQYF.

This chain links TRBV4-3 with TRBJ1-4; TRBD1 might be the D (5 bases). V was trimmed by 0 bases and J by 4 bases, leaving 12 bases between them. This CDR3 has 16 residues. From germline, CDR1 is LGHNA and CDR2 YSLEER. The CDR3 DNA reads TGCGCCAGCAGCCAAGATCATGGCGGGGGTAATGAAAAACTGTTTTTT. Translated: CASSQDHGGGNEKLFF.

This chain joins TRBV9 and TRBJ2-1, with 9 bases fitting TRBD2. V was pared by 2 bases and J by 0 bases, with 15 bases of the junction left unmatched. CDR1 and CDR2 from the germline V gene are SGDLS and YYNGEE. This CDR3 comprises 20 residues. This CDR3 is CASSVGAGGKYSSSYNEQFF. CDR3 DNA sequence: TGTGCCAGCAGCGTGGGAGCGGGGGGTAAATACTCGAGCTCCTACAATGAGCAGTTCTTC.

This sequence joins TRBV28 and TRBJ2-7, with 9 bases fitting TRBD2. CDR1 and CDR2 (germline): MDHEN, SYDVKM. The CDR3 has 15 residues. V lost 7 bases to trimming and J lost 6 bases; unmatched junction nucleotides: 13. CDR3 coding DNA: TGTGCCAGCACCAGGGGGTCTAGCGGGAAGAGCGAGCAGTACTTC. This codes for CASTRGSSGKSEQYF.

The rearrangement uses TRBV2 and TRBJ1-4, with a weak D call TRBD1 (6 bases). Germline loops: CDR1 SNHLY, CDR2 FYNNEI. CDR3 size: 14 residues. V was trimmed by 3 bases and J by 7 bases, leaving 12 bases between them. The CDR3 loop reads CASSDSGGGEKLFF. The CDR3 DNA follows: TGTGCCAGCAGTGATTCGGGGGGCGGTGAAAAACTGTTTTTT.

The gene calls are TRBV20-1 and TRBJ2-5; D remains ambiguous. The CDR3 loop spans 10 amino acids. CDR1 and CDR2 from the germline V gene are DFQATT and SNEGSKA (reference sequence). Trimming left V 3 bases short and J 7 bases short, with 6 bases between. The CDR3 spells CSASSGTQYF. The CDR3 DNA reads TGCAGTGCTAGTTCGGGGACCCAGTACTTC.

In its sample, this clone was seen once. V is TRBV30 and J is TRBJ2-1; 7 positions match TRBD1. With V trimmed by 3 bases and J by 5 bases, 7 bases remained unmatched. The CDR3 consists of 14 residues. Germline CDR1 is GTSNPN and CDR2 is SVGIG (reference sequence). CDR3 residues: CAWRAGGIHNEQFF. Here the CDR3 DNA reads TGTGCCTGGAGAGCAGGGGGTATCCACAATGAGCAGTTCTTC.

There are a few counts of this clone. The chain uses TRBV27 and TRBJ1-3; D is perhaps TRBD1 (6 bases). Per germline, CDR1 MNHEY and CDR2 SMNVEV (reference sequence). V dropped 0 bases and J dropped 2 bases, with 14 bases sitting between them. This CDR3 region has 17 residues. The CDR3 is CASSLSWQGIPGNTIYF. The CDR3 nucleotides are TGTGCCAGCAGTTTATCGTGGCAGGGGATACCTGGAAACACCATATATTTT.

The rearrangement joins TRBV10-3 to TRBJ2-2, with 7 bases matching TRBD1. The germline CDR1 and CDR2 sequences are ENHRY and SYGVKD. Trimming at V came to 0 bases and at J to 1 base, leaving 5 bases not matched to a gene. The CDR3 sequence is 17 residues long. CDR3 nucleotides: TGTGCCATCAGTGAGTCCCCGGACAGGCAGAACACCGGGGAGCTGTTTTTT. It encodes CAISESPDRQNTGELFF.

Here the CDR3 DNA reads TGTGCCAGCAGTTCGCAGGGTCCTCGGACCCAGTACTTC. Translating it yields CASSSQGPRTQYF. The chain couples TRBV27 to TRBJ2-5, with a possible D match to TRBD1 (5 bases). V lost 4 bases and J 7 bases, leaving 13 bases between the germline ends. The germline gives CDR1 MNHEY, CDR2 SMNVEV (reference sequence). The CDR3 spans 13 residues.

The chain has TRBV5-8 and TRBJ1-5; weak D call: TRBD1 (6 bases). CDR1 is SGHTS, CDR2 YDEGEE, per germline. This CDR3 region has 15 residues. Trimming cost V 4 bases and J 0 bases, with 11 bases left between them. The CDR3 bases are TGTGCCAGCAGCGGGGGACACCATAGCAATCAGCCCCAGCATTTT. As protein: CASSGGHHSNQPQHF.

The chain is built from TRBV3-1 (or the pseudogene TRBV3-2) and TRBJ1-2, with D perhaps TRBD1 (6 bases). This CDR3 contains 14 residues. Germline loops: CDR1 LGHDT, CDR2 YNNKEL (reference sequence). V was trimmed by 7 bases and J by 0 bases, leaving 12 bases between them. The CDR3 reads CASTIQGPNYGYTF. The CDR3 DNA is TGTGCCAGCACCATACAGGGCCCTAACTATGGCTACACCTTC.

Remarks on this clone: The junction departs from germline at one end; a sequencing error may be responsible. V is TRBV7-9 and J is TRBJ2-4; 10 bases map to TRBD1. The CDR3 runs to 13 residues. Germline CDR1 and CDR2: SEHNR and FQNEAQ (reference sequence). The CDR3 is CASSSSTGGQGFF. DNA of the CDR3: TGTGCCAGCAGCTCTAGCACGGGGGGACAGGGGTTCTTC.

This rearrangement joins TRBV5-5 to TRBJ1-3; unclear D gene. V was pared by 3 bases and J by 4 bases, with 14 bases between. Per germline, CDR1 SGHKS and CDR2 YYEKEE (reference sequence). CDR3 size: 15 residues. The CDR3, as DNA: TGTGCCAGCAGCTCTCTCACCCAAGCCGGAAACACCATATATTTT. This encodes CASSSLTQAGNTIYF.

This chain connects TRBV5-1 to TRBJ2-3; D may be TRBD2 (5 bases). This CDR3 contains 15 residues. Deletions cut 0 bases from V and 0 bases from J, with 8 bases between. Germline V gene sequence: CDR1 SGHRS, CDR2 YFSETQ. The CDR3 nucleotides are TGCGCCAGCAGCTTGGAATTAGCGAGCACAGATACGCAGTATTTT. The encoded protein is CASSLELASTDTQYF.

The rearrangement links TRBV7-9 to TRBJ1-5, with D tentatively TRBD1 (6 bases). The CDR3 extends over 12 amino acids. V lost 6 bases and J lost 14, with 17 bases in between. Germline CDR1 and CDR2: SEHNR and FQNEAQ (reference sequence). The CDR3: CASSSWQGHKHF. CDR3 coding DNA: TGTGCCAGCAGTTCTTGGCAGGGACATAAGCATTTT. Together with reference TRBV7-9 and TRBJ1-5, the CDR3 gives the full variable domain: DTGVSQNPRHKITKRGQNVTFRCDPISEHNRLYWYRQTLGQGPEFLTYFQNEAQLEKSRLLSDRFSAERPKGSFSTLEIQRTEQGDSAMYLCASSSWQGHKHFGDGTRLSIL.

This clone was seen a single time. Here the CDR3 DNA reads TGTGCCACCAGTGATAGGGACTGGAACACCGGGGAGCTGTTTTTT. It codes for CATSDRDWNTGELFF. V usage is TRBV24-1 and J usage is TRBJ2-2; D possibly corresponds to TRBD2 (6 bases). The CDR3 covers 15 residues. Germline CDR1 reads KGHDR; CDR2 reads SFDVKD. V lost 3 bases and J lost 1, with 8 bases in between.

The V gene is TRBV28, the J gene TRBJ1-1, with 7 bases aligning to TRBD1. Germline V gene sequence: CDR1 MDHEN, CDR2 SYDVKM. This CDR3 spans 15 amino acids. V trimming: 6 bases; J trimming: 1 base; junction bases outside the gene matches: 8. CDR3 DNA sequence: TGTGCCAGCAGCCCTAACAGGGGTTGGAACACTGAAGCTTTCTTT. Protein: CASSPNRGWNTEAFF.

CDR3 sequence reads: CASSSIEETQYF. CDR3 DNA: TGTGCCAGCAGTTCAATAGAAGAGACCCAGTACTTC. The chain couples TRBV2 to TRBJ2-5, with unresolved D. Trimming took off 5 bases at V and 3 bases at J, with 7 bases between the two ends. In germline, CDR1 is SNHLY, CDR2 FYNNEI. The CDR3 length is 12 residues. The variable domain in full, completed from reference TRBV2 and TRBJ2-5, reads EPEVTQTPSHQVTQMGQEVILRCVPISNHLYFYWYRQILGQKVEFLVSFYNNEISEKSEIFDDQFSVERPDGSNFTLKIRSTKLEDSAMYFCASSSIEETQYFGPGTRLLVL.

This clone has just one count. This sequence joins TRBV5-1 and TRBJ2-2; tentatively, D is TRBD2 (7 bases). Germline values: CDR1 SGHRS, CDR2 YFSETQ. The CDR3 has 16 amino acids. V lost 3 bases to trimming and J lost 6 bases, with 18 bases between them. CDR3 in DNA: TGCGCCAGCAGCTCGTGGGGGGGCGTTAATGCCGGGGAGCTGTTTTTT. Amino acid sequence: CASSSWGGVNAGELFF.

In its sample, this clone was seen once. The genes are TRBV28 and TRBJ1-2; perhaps TRBD1 as D (5 bases). From germline, CDR1 is MDHEN and CDR2 SYDVKM. The CDR3 covers 12 residues. Trimming cost V 4 bases and J 8 bases, with 11 bases left between them. This CDR3 reads CASSSQGIGYTF. The CDR3 DNA sequence: TGTGCCAGCAGTTCCCAGGGTATCGGCTACACCTTC.